A selection of T cell receptor beta chains follows, all from one sample in a study of cytomegalovirus exposure and HLA in healthy donors. Using immunoSEQ multiplex PCR, the repertoire was profiled, and TCRdb retains in-frame clones only, with some absent. The sample carries approximately 150,000 clones, roughly 10% recorded once. The source material was PBMCs. These receptors all stem from a male donor in good health and CMV-seronegative. The CDR3 runs from the conserved cysteine through the conserved F or W. A D gene is named only where the DNA matches it firmly. Size is stated for part of the rows, as once, few or many counts, or as a class when the clone is expanded.

D gene	clone size	V gene	CDR3 length	J gene	CDR3 DNA	CDR3 protein
TRBD1	NA	TRBV4-2	15	TRBJ1-2	TGTGCCAGCAGCCCCGGGACAGGGCCCAGCTATGGCTACACCTTC	CASSPGTGPSYGYTF
NA	NA	TRBV5-1	14	TRBJ1-4	TGCGCCAGCAGCCCCGCGGCAACTAATGAAAAACTGTTTTTT	CASSPAATNEKLFF
NA	NA	TRBV7-9	15	TRBJ2-5	TGTGCCAGCAGCCAATTAAAGGACAGCCAAGAGACCCAGTACTTC	CASSQLKDSQETQYF
NA	NA	TRBV7-2	13	TRBJ2-2	TGTGCCAGCAGCCGACAAAACACCGGGGAGCTGTTTTTT	CASSRQNTGELFF
TRBD1	NA	TRBV19	14	TRBJ1-2	TGTGCCAGTCTTACAAGGGGACAGGGCTATGGCTACACCTTC	CASLTRGQGYGYTF
TRBD1	NA	TRBV7-7	15	TRBJ2-7	TGTGCTAGCAGCCCAGGGACAGGGTCTTCATACGAGCAGTACTTC	CASSPGTGSSYEQYF
NA	NA	TRBV15	20	TRBJ2-3	TGTGCCACCAGCAGTAGTACTAGAAGGTTAAGGGCTCTCTTCACAGATACGCAGTATTTT	CATSSSTRRLRALFTDTQYF
NA	NA	TRBV7-9	12	TRBJ1-1	TGTGCCAGCAGCTCGAGTTGGACTGAAGCTTTCTTT	CASSSSWTEAFF
NA	NA	TRBV27	14	TRBJ1-5	TGTGCCAGCAGTTTATGGGCAGACAATCAGCCCCAGCATTTT	CASSLWADNQPQHF
TRBD2	few	TRBV19	16	TRBJ2-5	TGTGCCAGTAGTATAGCGGGGGGGCTTCTTCTGAGGGAGCAGTACTTC	CASSIAGGLLLREQYF
NA	few	TRBV6-5	15	TRBJ2-7	TGTGCCAGCAGTTACGAAGCAAACTCGGGGTACGAGCAGTACTTC	CASSYEANSGYEQYF
NA	NA	TRBV19	16	TRBJ2-1	TGTGCCAGTAGTATTCGCCCGAGCGGGTCCTACAATGAGCAGTTCTTC	CASSIRPSGSYNEQFF
NA	once	TRBV5-4	15	TRBJ1-4	TGTGCCAGCAGCGTACCGGGTCCCACGCAGGAAAAACTGTTTTTT	CASSVPGPTQEKLFF
NA	few	TRBV6-5	15	TRBJ1-2	TGTGCCAGCAGCCTGGGCGGAGGACTTAACTATGGCTACACCTTC	CASSLGGGLNYGYTF
NA	NA	TRBV5-1	15	TRBJ2-3	TGCGCCAGCGAGAAAAGCGGAGAATCCACAGATACGCAGTATTTT	CASEKSGESTDTQYF
NA	NA	TRBV7-2	13	TRBJ1-1	TGTGCCAGCAGCTTAGGTCGGAACACTGAAGCTTTCTTT	CASSLGRNTEAFF
NA	NA	TRBV18	15	TRBJ1-5	TGTGCCAGCTCACCTGGCAGGGGTGATGATCAGCCCCAGCATTTT	CASSPGRGDDQPQHF
NA	NA	TRBV2	13	TRBJ2-7	TGTGCCAGCACCCCCCTTACGCTAACCGAGCAGTACTTC	CASTPLTLTEQYF
TRBD1	few	TRBV5-4	16	TRBJ1-5	TGTGCCAGCAGCTTGTTCGGGACAGGGAGCAATCAGCCCCAGCATTTT	CASSLFGTGSNQPQHF
NA	NA	TRBV7-9	14	TRBJ2-3	TGTGCCAGCAGCGCCACCATGGGAGCAGATACGCAGTATTTT	CASSATMGADTQYF
NA	few	TRBV29-1	11	TRBJ2-1	TGCAGCGTACAGGGTGGGAATGAGCAGTTCTTC	CSVQGGNEQFF
TRBD1	NA	TRBV5-1	13	TRBJ2-7	TGCGCCAGCAGCGGCGACAGGGACTACGAGCAGTACTTC	CASSGDRDYEQYF
NA	few	TRBV2	15	TRBJ2-3	TGTGCCAGCAATGGGAGACAGGGAGGAACAGATACGCAGTATTTT	CASNGRQGGTDTQYF
NA	few	TRBV5-6	12	TRBJ1-2	TGTGCCAGCAGCCTACCGGGCTCGGGGTACACCTTC	CASSLPGSGYTF
NA	few	TRBV19	15	TRBJ1-1	TGTGCCAGTAGTCCGTCCGGGACACGCAACACTGAAGCTTTCTTT	CASSPSGTRNTEAFF
NA	NA	TRBV28	15	TRBJ1-5	TGTGCCAGCACCGCGTCGGGATATCGCAATCAGCCCCAGCATTTT	CASTASGYRNQPQHF
TRBD2	few	TRBV5-4	15	TRBJ2-7	TGTGCCAGCAGCTTGACTAGCGGGGGAACCTACGAGCAGTACTTC	CASSLTSGGTYEQYF
NA	few	TRBV27	14	TRBJ1-5	TGTGCCAGCAGTTTATCAGGCCGGGGTCAGCCCCAGCATTTT	CASSLSGRGQPQHF
NA	few	TRBV5-1	14	TRBJ1-4	TGCGCCAGCAGCGCTCAAAGCAGGGGCGAAAAACTGTTTTTT	CASSAQSRGEKLFF
TRBD1	few	TRBV30	13	TRBJ2-7	TGTGCCTGGAGGGACAGGGGATTTTACGAGCAGTACTTC	CAWRDRGFYEQYF
NA	NA	TRBV4-1	17	TRBJ2-1	TGCGCCAGCAGCCAAGATCTCCCACTACTCCCCTACAATGAGCAGTTCTTC	CASSQDLPLLPYNEQFF
NA	NA	TRBV5-6	14	TRBJ2-5	TGTGCCAGCAGCTTGCCCCCTACGTGGGAGACCCAGTACTTC	CASSLPPTWETQYF
NA	few	TRBV27	13	TRBJ1-3	TGTGCCAGCAGACAGTCCTCTGGAAACACCATATATTTT	CASRQSSGNTIYF
TRBD1	NA	TRBV19	16	TRBJ2-7	TGTGCCAGCACTGGCCCGGGACAGGGGGCGCTTTACGAGCAGTACTTC	CASTGPGQGALYEQYF
TRBD2	few	TRBV19	15	TRBJ2-7	TGTGCCAGTAGTATAACTAGCGGAGGCCCCTACGAGCAGTACTTC	CASSITSGGPYEQYF
NA	few	TRBV2	13	TRBJ2-7	TGTGCCAGCAGTGAAGTCGGAGGGTTCGAGCAGTACTTC	CASSEVGGFEQYF
NA	NA	TRBV28	12	TRBJ2-3	TGTGCCAGCAGTTTGATAGTGGATACGCAGTATTTT	CASSLIVDTQYF
NA	few	TRBV15	16	TRBJ2-7	TGTGCCACCAGCAGCTTCTCTACGGGAACACCCTACGAGCAGTACTTC	CATSSFSTGTPYEQYF
TRBD2	NA	TRBV4-3	15	TRBJ2-5	TGCGCCAGCAGCCAAGATATCAGTACCCGCGGGAGCCAGTACTTC	CASSQDISTRGSQYF
NA	few	TRBV5-1	15	TRBJ2-3	TGCGCCAGCAGCAAAGCTTACGCCGCAACAGATACGCAGTATTTT	CASSKAYAATDTQYF
TRBD2	few	TRBV19	14	TRBJ2-3	TGTGCCAGTATGAGCGGGGGGCGATCAGATACGCAGTATTTT	CASMSGGRSDTQYF
NA	NA	TRBV6-1	15	TRBJ2-2	TGTGCCAGCAGTGGGTCCGACCGACTCACCGGGGAGCTGTTTTTT	CASSGSDRLTGELFF
NA	NA	TRBV2	13	TRBJ1-5	TGTGCCAGCAGTGTACAGGGACGTCAGCCCCAGCATTTT	CASSVQGRQPQHF
NA	few	TRBV29-1	11	TRBJ2-2	TGCAGCTTTAGGAACACCGGGGAGCTGTTTTTT	CSFRNTGELFF
NA	few	TRBV6-5	13	TRBJ2-7	TGTGCCAGCAGTCGACAGGTCTCCTACGAGCAGTACTTC	CASSRQVSYEQYF
TRBD2	few	TRBV6-6	16	TRBJ2-7	TGTGCCAGCAGTCCGAGGAGTAGCGGGATCTCCTACGAGCAGTACTTC	CASSPRSSGISYEQYF
TRBD1	few	TRBV28	15	TRBJ2-7	TGTGCCAGCATCTCCCCGGGACAGGGTCTCTACGAGCAGTACTTC	CASISPGQGLYEQYF
NA	NA	TRBV5-1	14	TRBJ1-1	TGCGCCAGCAGTCTCAGGGTATCGAACACTGAAGCTTTCTTT	CASSLRVSNTEAFF
NA	few	TRBV7-2	16	TRBJ2-6	TGTGCCAGCAGCTTCACAGGGAGTGGTGGGGCCAACGTCCTGACTTTC	CASSFTGSGGANVLTF
NA	few	TRBV5-1	19	TRBJ1-5	TGCGCCAGCAGCTTGAATCCTGAGGTCAGGGCCCGAACCATTCAGCCCCAGCATTTT	CASSLNPEVRARTIQPQHF